This T cell receptor (beta chain) stems from a study of T-cell reconstitution after alpha-beta-depleted transplantation in children. For TCRbeta, the library was prepared with unique molecular identifiers. MiXCR, applied by TCRdb to the PCR reads, yields one record per CDR3 protein. Of just under 150,000 distinct CDR3 sequences listed, about 9% are singletons. CDR3 size: 12 residues. V was clipped by 0 bases and J by 8 bases, with 7 bases between them. Germline CDR1 and CDR2: MGHDK and SYGVNS. The chain employs TRBV25-1 and TRBJ2-5, with a weak D call TRBD1 (5 bases). This specimen consisted of PBMCs, mostly from graft donor cells, obtained 180 days after TCRalphabeta/CD19-depleted stem cell transplant. The source is a female patient aged 2 to 10 who had a stem cell transplant for congenital amegakaryocytic thrombocytopenia, so the T cells may come from the graft donor. The CDR3 sequence: CASSEYQGTQYF. The CDR3 coding sequence is TGTGCCAGCAGTGAATACCAGGGAACCCAGTACTTC.